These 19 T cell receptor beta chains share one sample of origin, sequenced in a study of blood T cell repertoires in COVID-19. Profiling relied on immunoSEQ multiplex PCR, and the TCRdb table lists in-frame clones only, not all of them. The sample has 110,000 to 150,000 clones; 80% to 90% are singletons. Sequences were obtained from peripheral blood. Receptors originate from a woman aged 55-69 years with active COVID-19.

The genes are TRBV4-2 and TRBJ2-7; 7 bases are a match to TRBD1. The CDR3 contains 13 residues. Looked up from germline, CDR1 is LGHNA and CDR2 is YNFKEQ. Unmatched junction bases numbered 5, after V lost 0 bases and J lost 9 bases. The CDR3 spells CASSQDTGERQYF. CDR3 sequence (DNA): TGTGCCAGCAGCCAAGACACAGGGGAGAGGCAGTACTTC.

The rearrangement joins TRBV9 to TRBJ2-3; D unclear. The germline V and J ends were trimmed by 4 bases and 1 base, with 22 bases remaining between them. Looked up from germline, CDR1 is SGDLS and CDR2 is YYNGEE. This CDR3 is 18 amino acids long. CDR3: CASSPTGGTSPRTDTQYF. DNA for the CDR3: TGTGCCAGCAGCCCTACTGGCGGAACATCCCCCCGCACAGATACGCAGTATTTT.

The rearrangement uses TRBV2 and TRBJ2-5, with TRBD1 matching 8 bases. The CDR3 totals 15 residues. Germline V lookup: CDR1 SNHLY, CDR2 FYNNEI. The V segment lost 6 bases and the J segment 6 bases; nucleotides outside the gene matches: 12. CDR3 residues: CASSEDWTGTKTQYF. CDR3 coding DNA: TGTGCCAGCAGCGAGGATTGGACAGGGACCAAGACCCAGTACTTC.

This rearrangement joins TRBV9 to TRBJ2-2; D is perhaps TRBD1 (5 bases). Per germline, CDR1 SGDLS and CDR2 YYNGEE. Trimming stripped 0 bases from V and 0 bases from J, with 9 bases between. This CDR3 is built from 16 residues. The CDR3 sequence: CASSVVVGANTGELFF. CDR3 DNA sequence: TGTGCCAGCAGCGTAGTTGTAGGGGCGAACACCGGGGAGCTGTTTTTT. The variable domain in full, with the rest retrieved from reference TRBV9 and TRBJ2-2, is DSGVTQTPKHLITATGQRVTLRCSPRSGDLSVYWYQQSLDQGLQFLIQYYNGEERAKGNILERFSAQQFPDLHSELNLSSLELGDSALYFCASSVVVGANTGELFFGEGSRLTVL.

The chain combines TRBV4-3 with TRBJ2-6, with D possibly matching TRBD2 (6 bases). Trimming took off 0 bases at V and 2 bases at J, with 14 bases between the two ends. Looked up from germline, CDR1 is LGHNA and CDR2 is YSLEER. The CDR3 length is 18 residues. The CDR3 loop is CASSQDWPGRPGANVLTF. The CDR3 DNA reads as TGCGCCAGCAGCCAAGATTGGCCAGGGAGGCCTGGGGCCAACGTCCTGACTTTC.

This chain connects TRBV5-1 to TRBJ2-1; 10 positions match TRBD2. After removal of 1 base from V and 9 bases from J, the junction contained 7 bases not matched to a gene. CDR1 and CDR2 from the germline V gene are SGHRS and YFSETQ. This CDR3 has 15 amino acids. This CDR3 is CASSLSLAGEAEQFF. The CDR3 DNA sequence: TGCGCCAGCAGCTTGTCCCTAGCGGGAGAAGCTGAGCAGTTCTTC.

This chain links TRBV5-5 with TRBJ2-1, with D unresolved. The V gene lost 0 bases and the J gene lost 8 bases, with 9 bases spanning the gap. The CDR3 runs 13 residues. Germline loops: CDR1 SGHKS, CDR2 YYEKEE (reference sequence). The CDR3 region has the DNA TGTGCCAGCAGCTTGGTTGGCTCCCATGAGCAGTTCTTC. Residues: CASSLVGSHEQFF.

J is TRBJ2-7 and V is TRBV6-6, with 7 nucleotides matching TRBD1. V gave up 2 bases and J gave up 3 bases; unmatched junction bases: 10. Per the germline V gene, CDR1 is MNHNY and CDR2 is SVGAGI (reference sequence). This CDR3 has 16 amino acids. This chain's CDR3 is CASSYPPGTEDYEQYF. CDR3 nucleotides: TGTGCCAGCAGTTACCCCCCGGGGACAGAGGACTACGAGCAGTACTTC.

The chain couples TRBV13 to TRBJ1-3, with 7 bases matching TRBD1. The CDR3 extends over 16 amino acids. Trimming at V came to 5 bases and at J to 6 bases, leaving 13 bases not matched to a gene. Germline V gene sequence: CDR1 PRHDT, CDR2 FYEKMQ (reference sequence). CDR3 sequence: CASSILTRGILNTIYF. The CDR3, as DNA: TGTGCCAGCAGCATACTTACCAGGGGGATCCTAAACACCATATATTTT. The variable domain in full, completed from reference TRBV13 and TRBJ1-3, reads AAGVIQSPRHLIKEKRETATLKCYPIPRHDTVYWYQQGPGQDPQFLISFYEKMQSDKGSIPDRFSAQQFSDYHSELNMSSLELGDSALYFCASSILTRGILNTIYFGEGSWLTVV.

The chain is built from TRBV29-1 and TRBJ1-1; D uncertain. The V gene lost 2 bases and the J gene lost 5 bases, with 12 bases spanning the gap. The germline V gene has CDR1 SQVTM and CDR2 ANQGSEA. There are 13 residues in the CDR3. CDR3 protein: CSVETGTRTEAFF. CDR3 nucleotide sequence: TGCAGCGTTGAAACGGGAACTAGGACTGAAGCTTTCTTT.

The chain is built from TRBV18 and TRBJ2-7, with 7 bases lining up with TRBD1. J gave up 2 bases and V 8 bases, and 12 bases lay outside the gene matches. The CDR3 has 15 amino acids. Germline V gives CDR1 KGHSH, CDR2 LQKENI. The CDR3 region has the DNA TGTGCCAGCACAAGAGACAGGGCATCAACCTACGAGCAGTACTTC. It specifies CASTRDRASTYEQYF.

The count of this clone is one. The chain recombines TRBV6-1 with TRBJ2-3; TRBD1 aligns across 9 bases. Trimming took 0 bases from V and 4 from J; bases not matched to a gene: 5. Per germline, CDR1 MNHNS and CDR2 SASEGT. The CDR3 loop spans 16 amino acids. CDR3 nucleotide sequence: TGTGCCAGCAGTGAAGCATTGGGACAGGGAGCAGATACGCAGTATTTT. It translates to CASSEALGQGADTQYF.

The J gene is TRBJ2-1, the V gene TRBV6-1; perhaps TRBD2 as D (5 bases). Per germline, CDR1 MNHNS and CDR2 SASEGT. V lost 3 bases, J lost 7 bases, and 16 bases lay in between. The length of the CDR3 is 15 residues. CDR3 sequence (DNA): TGTGCCAGCAGTGACCTCCTGGGAGTTGCTAATGAGCAGTTCTTC. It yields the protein CASSDLLGVANEQFF.

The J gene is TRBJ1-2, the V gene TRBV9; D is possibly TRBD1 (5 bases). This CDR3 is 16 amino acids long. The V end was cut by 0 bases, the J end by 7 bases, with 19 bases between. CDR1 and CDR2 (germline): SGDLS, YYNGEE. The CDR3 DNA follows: TGTGCCAGCAGCGTAGAGTGGGGGGAGCAGGATGGTGGCTACACCTTC. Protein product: CASSVEWGEQDGGYTF. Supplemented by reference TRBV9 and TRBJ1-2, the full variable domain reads DSGVTQTPKHLITATGQRVTLRCSPRSGDLSVYWYQQSLDQGLQFLIQYYNGEERAKGNILERFSAQQFPDLHSELNLSSLELGDSALYFCASSVEWGEQDGGYTFGSGTRLTVV.

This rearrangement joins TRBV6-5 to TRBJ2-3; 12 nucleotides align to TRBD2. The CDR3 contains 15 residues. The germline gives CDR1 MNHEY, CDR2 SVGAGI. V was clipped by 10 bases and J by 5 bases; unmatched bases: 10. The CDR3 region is CATTWTSGAGDTQYF. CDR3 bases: TGTGCCACCACCTGGACTAGCGGGGCGGGAGATACGCAGTATTTT.

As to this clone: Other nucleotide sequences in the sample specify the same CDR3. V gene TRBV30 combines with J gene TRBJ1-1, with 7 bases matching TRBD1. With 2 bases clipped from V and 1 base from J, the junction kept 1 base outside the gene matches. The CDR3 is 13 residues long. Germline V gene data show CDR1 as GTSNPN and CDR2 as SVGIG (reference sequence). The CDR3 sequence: CAWSRQGNTEAFF. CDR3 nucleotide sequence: TGTGCCTGGAGTAGACAGGGGAACACTGAAGCTTTCTTT.

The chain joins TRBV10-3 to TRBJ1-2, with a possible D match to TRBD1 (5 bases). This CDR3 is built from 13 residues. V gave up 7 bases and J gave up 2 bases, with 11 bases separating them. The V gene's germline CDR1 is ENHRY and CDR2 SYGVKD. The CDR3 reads CAITMTANYGYTF. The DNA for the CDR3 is TGTGCCATCACGATGACAGCGAACTATGGCTACACCTTC.

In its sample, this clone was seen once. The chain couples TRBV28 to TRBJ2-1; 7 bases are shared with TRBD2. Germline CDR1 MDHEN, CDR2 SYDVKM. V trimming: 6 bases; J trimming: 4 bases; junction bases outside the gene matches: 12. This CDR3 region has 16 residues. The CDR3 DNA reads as TGTGCCAGCAGCTCCGGAACAGCGGGGCCATACAATGAGCAGTTCTTC. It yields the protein CASSSGTAGPYNEQFF.

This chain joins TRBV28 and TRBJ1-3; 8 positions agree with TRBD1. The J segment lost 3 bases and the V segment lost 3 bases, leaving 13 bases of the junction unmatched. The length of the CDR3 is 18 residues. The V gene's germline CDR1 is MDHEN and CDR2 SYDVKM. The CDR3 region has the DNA TGTGCCAGCAGTTTTTCGATTTCGACAGGGGTTAATGGAAACACCATATATTTT. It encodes CASSFSISTGVNGNTIYF.